Below, 10 T cell receptor beta chains from the same sample are listed, as sequenced in a study of T cell responses to AZD1222 COVID-19 vaccine. Clones were read by immunoSEQ multiplex PCR, and TCRdb kept only the in-frame ones, dropping some. The sample contains approximately 97,000 clones, approximately 81% of which appear only once. The sequenced sample was peripheral blood, obtained on day 0 of AZD1222 vaccination. The receptors derive from an adult in good health.

This chain uses TRBV28 with TRBJ2-7; TRBD1 agrees at 9 bases. V shed 7 bases and J 5 bases; nucleotides not matched to a gene: 12. Per germline, CDR1 MDHEN and CDR2 SYDVKM. This CDR3 has 15 amino acids. The CDR3 protein is CASTTAGQGKNEQYF. The CDR3, as DNA: TGTGCCAGCACTACCGCAGGACAGGGGAAAAACGAGCAGTACTTC. Full variable domain (missing parts from reference TRBV28 and TRBJ2-7): DVKVTQSSRYLVKRTGEKVFLECVQDMDHENMFWYRQDPGLGLRLIYFSYDVKMKEKGDIPEGYSVSREKKERFSLILESASTNQTSMYLCASTTAGQGKNEQYFGPGTRLTVT.

A remark on this clone: Germline and junction disagree at one end, which may indicate a read error. The chain combines TRBV28 with TRBJ1-1; possible D gene TRBD1, 5 bases. The CDR3 totals 15 residues. Germline CDR1 and CDR2: MDHEN and SYDVKM. The CDR3 sequence is CASNLPQGEDTEAFF. The DNA for the CDR3 is TGTGCCAGCAATTTACCGCAGGGAGAGGACACTGAAGCTTTCTTT.

The gene calls are TRBV24-1 and TRBJ2-1; the D call may be TRBD1 or TRBD2 (7 bases each). V lost 0 bases and J lost 6, with 17 bases in between. The CDR3 runs to 17 residues. Germline CDR1 reads KGHDR; CDR2 reads SFDVKD. The CDR3 here is CATSDLQGGGQGNEQFF. The CDR3 DNA is TGTGCCACCAGTGATTTGCAGGGGGGAGGGCAGGGCAATGAGCAGTTCTTC.

This clone was seen more than once but under ten times. The J gene is TRBJ1-2, the V gene TRBV5-6; 12 nucleotides line up with TRBD1. Germline loops: CDR1 SGHDT, CDR2 YYEEEE. The V segment lost 4 bases and the J segment 7 bases; nucleotides outside the gene matches: 5. This CDR3 has 14 residues. CDR3 coding DNA: TGTGCCAGCAGCGCCGGGACAGGGGGCCGTGGCTACACCTTC. It codes for CASSAGTGGRGYTF.

The J gene is TRBJ1-1, the V gene TRBV12-5; unclear D gene. V was clipped by 6 bases and J by 0 bases, with 2 bases between them. The CDR3 loop spans 11 amino acids. Germline loops: CDR1 LGHNT, CDR2 FRNRAP. CDR3: CASGVNTEAFF. CDR3 coding DNA: TGTGCTAGTGGGGTGAACACTGAAGCTTTCTTT.

This rearrangement joins TRBV24-1 to TRBJ2-1; 10 bases are a match to TRBD2. Germline V lookup: CDR1 KGHDR, CDR2 SFDVKD. Unmatched junction bases numbered 8, after V lost 3 bases and J lost 7 bases. The CDR3 has 16 residues. CDR3 coding DNA: TGTGCCACCAGTGATCACCAGCGGGAGGGGAGGAATGAGCAGTTCTTC. Translating gives CATSDHQREGRNEQFF.

This clone was observed a single time. The chain joins TRBV7-8 to TRBJ2-2, with 9 nucleotides matching TRBD1. The CDR3 sequence is 17 residues long. Germline V CDR1 and CDR2: SGHVS, FQNEAQ. The J segment lost 3 bases and the V segment lost 4 bases, leaving 9 bases of the junction unmatched. CDR3 in DNA: TGTGCCAGCAGCTACTACAGGGGGCTATCGGACACCGGGGAGCTGTTTTTT. Translated, it gives CASSYYRGLSDTGELFF.

The V call is TRBV6-2 or TRBV6-3, the J call TRBJ2-2; tentative D call: TRBD2 (5 bases). The CDR3 covers 15 residues. With 2 bases removed from V and 1 base from J, the gap between germline ends came to 8 bases. The germline V gene encodes CDR1 MNHEY and CDR2 SVGEGT. The chain's CDR3 is CASSYPSWNTGELFF. The CDR3, as DNA: TGTGCCAGCAGTTACCCTAGCTGGAACACCGGGGAGCTGTTTTTT.

The rearrangement joins TRBV12-3 or TRBV12-4 to TRBJ1-2; D unclear. The CDR3 has 12 amino acids. V dropped 10 bases and J dropped 7 bases, with 16 bases sitting between them. This CDR3 is CAIDPGRVGYTF. The DNA of the CDR3 is TGTGCCATCGACCCTGGGCGGGTTGGCTACACCTTC.

The chain employs TRBV5-4 and TRBJ2-2; 7 bases map to TRBD1. V was clipped by 4 bases and J by 6 bases; unmatched bases: 9. Germline CDR1 and CDR2: SGHNT and YYREEE (reference sequence). CDR3 size: 15 residues. CDR3: CASSLLDGTAGELFF. The CDR3 DNA follows: TGTGCCAGCAGCCTACTTGACGGGACAGCCGGGGAGCTGTTTTTT.